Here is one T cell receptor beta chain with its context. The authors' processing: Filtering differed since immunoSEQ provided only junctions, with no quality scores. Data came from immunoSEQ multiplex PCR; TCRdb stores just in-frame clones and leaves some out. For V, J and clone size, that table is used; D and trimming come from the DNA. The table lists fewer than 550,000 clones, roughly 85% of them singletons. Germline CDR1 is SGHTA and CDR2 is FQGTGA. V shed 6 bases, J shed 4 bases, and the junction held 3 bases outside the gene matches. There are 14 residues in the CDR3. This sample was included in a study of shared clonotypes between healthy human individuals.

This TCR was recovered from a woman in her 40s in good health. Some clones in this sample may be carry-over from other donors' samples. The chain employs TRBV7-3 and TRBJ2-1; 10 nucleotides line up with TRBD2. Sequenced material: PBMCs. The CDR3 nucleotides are TGTGCCAGCAGTTGGACTAGCGGTTACAATGAGCAGTTCTTC. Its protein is CASSWTSGYNEQFF.